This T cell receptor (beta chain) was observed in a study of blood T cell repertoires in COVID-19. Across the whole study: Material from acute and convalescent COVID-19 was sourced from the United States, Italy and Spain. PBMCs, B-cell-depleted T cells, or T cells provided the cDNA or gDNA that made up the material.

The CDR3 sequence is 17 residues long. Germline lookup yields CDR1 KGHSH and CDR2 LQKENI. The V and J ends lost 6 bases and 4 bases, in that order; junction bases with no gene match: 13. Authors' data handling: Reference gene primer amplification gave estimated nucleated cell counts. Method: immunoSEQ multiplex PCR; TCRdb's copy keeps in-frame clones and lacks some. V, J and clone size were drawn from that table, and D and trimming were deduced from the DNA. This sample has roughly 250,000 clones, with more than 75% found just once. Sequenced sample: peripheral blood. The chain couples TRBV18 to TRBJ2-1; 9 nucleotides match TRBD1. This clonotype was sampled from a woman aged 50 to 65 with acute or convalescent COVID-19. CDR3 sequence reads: CASSPGGTGILYNEQFF. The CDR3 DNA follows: TGTGCCAGCTCCCCAGGGGGGACAGGGATCCTTTACAATGAGCAGTTCTTC. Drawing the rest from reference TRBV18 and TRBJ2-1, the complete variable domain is NAGVMQNPRHLVRRRGQEARLRCSPMKGHSHVYWYRQLPEEGLKFMVYLQKENIIDESGMPKERFSAEFPKEGPSILRIQQVVRGDSAAYFCASSPGGTGILYNEQFFGPGTRLTVL.